The clone carrying this TCR beta chain was seen just once. The data were taken from a study of cytomegalovirus exposure and HLA in healthy donors. The PCR had 60 Vbeta and 13 Jbeta primers. The method was immunoSEQ multiplex PCR; TCRdb's version includes in-frame clones alone and lacks a portion of them. The table has approximately 30,000 clones, roughly 69% seen once. The germline CDR1 and CDR2 sequences are GTSNPN and SVGIG (reference sequence). J gave up 3 bases and V 1 base, and 7 bases lay outside the gene matches. CDR3 length: 15 amino acids. V usage is TRBV30 and J usage is TRBJ1-2; 8 bases line up with TRBD1. The TCR comes from a man aged 45-65 years in good health and CMV-seropositive. Material: PBMCs. CDR3 in amino acids: CAWSGDRSSDYGYTF. CDR3 bases: TGTGCCTGGAGTGGGGACAGGTCTAGTGACTATGGCTACACCTTC.